The 26 T cell receptor beta chains reported below all come from one sample, sequenced in a study of type 1 and type 2 diabetes patients. PCR was run on genomic DNA. Multiplex PCR with 30 forward and 13 reverse primers amplified the TCR beta CDR3. TCRdb passed the multiplex PCR reads through MiXCR, listing each CDR3 protein once. The sample lists approximately 260,000 distinct CDR3 sequences; 45% to 60% were seen once. Sequenced sample: peripheral blood mononuclear cells (PBMCs). These receptors were collected from a young man with type 2 diabetes.

The chain recombines TRBV19 with TRBJ2-1; 8 bases match TRBD2. The J segment lost 4 bases and the V segment lost 3 bases, leaving 5 bases of the junction unmatched. The CDR3 sequence is 15 residues long. Germline lookup yields CDR1 LNHDA and CDR2 SQIVND (reference sequence). The CDR3 DNA reads as TGTGCCAGTAGTATCATGCGGGGGGCGTACAATGAGCAGTTCTTC. This translates into CASSIMRGAYNEQFF.

V usage is TRBV29-1 and J usage is TRBJ2-1, with 12 bases identical to TRBD2. This CDR3 is 14 amino acids long. V was pared by 7 bases and J by 9 bases, with 10 bases of the junction left unmatched. Per the germline V gene, CDR1 is SQVTM and CDR2 is ANQGSEA. As DNA, the CDR3 is TGCAGCGCTGGACTAGCGGGAAGCGCGAGTGAGCAGTTCTTC. It encodes CSAGLAGSASEQFF.

This chain connects TRBV2 to TRBJ2-3; no clear D gene. Germline V gene lookup returns CDR1 SNHLY and CDR2 FYNNEI. V was trimmed by 6 bases and J by 0 bases, leaving 16 bases between them. This CDR3 is 16 amino acids long. CDR3 sequence: CASRITASPSTDTQYF. The CDR3 nucleotides are TGTGCCAGCAGGATTACAGCGAGCCCTAGCACAGATACGCAGTATTTT.

The CDR3 here is CASSSGQGQHNEQFF. For the CDR3, the DNA is TGTGCCAGCAGTTCGGGACAGGGGCAACACAATGAGCAGTTCTTC. The V gene is TRBV27, the J gene TRBJ2-1, with 10 positions matching TRBD1. V lost 4 bases and J lost 5; bases outside the gene matches: 5. Germline CDR1 MNHEY, CDR2 SMNVEV (reference sequence). The CDR3 is made up of 15 amino acids.

This clonotype showed up just a few times. This sequence joins TRBV27 and TRBJ1-1; D may be TRBD1 (5 bases). V lost 0 bases, J lost 4 bases, and 9 bases lay in between. The length of the CDR3 is 14 residues. CDR1 and CDR2 (germline): MNHEY, SMNVEV (reference sequence). The CDR3 is CASSLSPGATEAFF. CDR3 sequence (DNA): TGTGCCAGCAGTTTATCACCTGGGGCCACTGAAGCTTTCTTT.

For this clonotype: It is unclear where the CDR3 begins or ends on the DNA, so no DNA is shown, and the CDR3 is as TCRdb lists it. The rearrangement uses TRBV6-6 and TRBJ2-7; TRBD2, the D gene given by the table, was not confirmed from the DNA. The CDR3 totals 19 residues, both ends included. CDR1 is MNHNY and CDR2 is SVGAGI in the germline V gene (reference sequence). CDR3 sequence: CASSNKASVPAVTSNEQFF.

This clonotype has a handful of counts. The rearrangement links TRBV7-2 to TRBJ2-1; 8 nucleotides align to TRBD2. CDR3 length: 16 residues. The V and J ends lost 5 bases and 7 bases, in that order; junction bases with no gene match: 13. Germline CDR1 SGHTA, CDR2 FQGNSA. The CDR3 DNA is TGTGCCAGCAGCGATCGGACTAGCTATACCCCAAATGAGCAGTTCTTC. It is translated as CASSDRTSYTPNEQFF.

This clonotype was counted only a few times. The chain is built from TRBV30 and TRBJ1-2; weak D call: TRBD1 (5 bases). V lost 2 bases and J lost 6, with 16 bases in between. The CDR3 is 14 amino acids. Germline CDR1 and CDR2: GTSNPN and SVGIG (reference sequence). CDR3 coding DNA: TGTGCCTGGAGTCCTCCTAGGACACCGGATGGCTACACCTTC. Protein product: CAWSPPRTPDGYTF.

The chain combines TRBV27 with TRBJ1-2; a possible D gene is TRBD1 (5 bases). Germline CDR1 is MNHEY and CDR2 is SMNVEV (reference sequence). V was clipped by 6 bases and J by 6 bases, with 14 bases between them. This CDR3 is built from 13 residues. The CDR3 DNA follows: TGTGCCAGCAGCTCCCCTGGGGGGAATGGCTACACCTTC. Its translation: CASSSPGGNGYTF.

This clonotype was counted a few times. This chain connects TRBV25-1 to TRBJ1-2; 9 bases match TRBD1. Trimming at V came to 3 bases and at J to 4 bases, leaving 9 bases not matched to a gene. Germline CDR1 reads MGHDK; CDR2 reads SYGVNS. The CDR3 sequence is 16 residues long. The CDR3 bases are TGTGCCAGCAGTGATATCTGGACAGGGGACACCTATGGCTACACCTTC. It yields the protein CASSDIWTGDTYGYTF.

The chain employs TRBV7-2 and TRBJ2-7; a weak D match, TRBD2 (6 bases). This CDR3 is built from 15 residues. The V end lost 3 bases, the J end lost 2 bases, and 14 bases lay between the germline ends. Germline lookup yields CDR1 SGHTA and CDR2 FQGNSA. The CDR3 sequence: CASSLSAGPTYEQYF. CDR3 nucleotides: TGTGCCAGCAGCTTGTCGGCGGGGCCAACCTACGAGCAGTACTTC.

Details on this clonotype: A read error is possible here, since a much larger clone lies one base away. The V and J genes are TRBV2 and TRBJ2-5; 10 positions match TRBD2. There are 15 residues in the CDR3. CDR1 and CDR2 (germline): SNHLY, FYNNEI. The DNA of the CDR3 is TGTGTCAGCAGTAAGGAGCGGGGGGGAACGAAGACCCAGTACTTC. Translating gives CVSSKERGGTKTQYF.

J is TRBJ2-7 and V is TRBV10-2, with D possibly TRBD1 on 6 matching bases. Germline CDR1 WSHSY, CDR2 SAAADI. CDR3 length: 12 amino acids. V was clipped by 6 bases and J by 3 bases, with 9 bases between them. CDR3 in DNA: TGCGCCAGCAGACAGGGTATCTACGAGCAGTACTTC. The encoded protein is CASRQGIYEQYF.

This clonotype was seen a few times. The rearrangement uses TRBV6-6 and TRBJ2-7, with 7 bases aligning to TRBD2. With V trimmed by 2 bases and J by 7 bases, 5 bases remained unmatched. Germline V gives CDR1 MNHNY, CDR2 SVGAGI (reference sequence). The CDR3 has 13 amino acids. CDR3 sequence (DNA): TGTGCCAGCAGTTACAGGATGGGGGGGGAGCAGTACTTC. As protein: CASSYRMGGEQYF.

This clonotype has only a few counts. CDR3 amino acids: CATSSPGQGATNEKLFF. The CDR3 nucleotides are TGTGCCACCAGCAGTCCGGGACAGGGTGCAACTAATGAAAAACTGTTTTTT. V is TRBV15 and J is TRBJ1-4, with TRBD1 matching 9 bases. This CDR3 contains 17 residues. Germline values: CDR1 LNHNV, CDR2 YYDKDF (reference sequence). The V and J ends lost 3 bases and 0 bases, in that order; junction bases with no gene match: 5.

The rearrangement links TRBV2 to TRBJ2-1; D tentatively reads TRBD1 or TRBD2 (5 bases each). The CDR3 loop spans 14 amino acids. The V gene's germline CDR1 is SNHLY and CDR2 FYNNEI. Trimming took off 0 bases at V and 4 bases at J, with 7 bases between the two ends. Here the CDR3 DNA reads TGTGCCAGCAGTGAAGCGGGGACGTACAATGAGCAGTTCTTC. Translating it yields CASSEAGTYNEQFF.

CDR3 amino acids: CASSSSRGSGELFF. CDR3 DNA sequence: TGTGCCAGCAGCTCTTCCAGGGGGTCCGGGGAGCTGTTTTTT. The chain uses TRBV7-3 and TRBJ2-2, with 7 bases aligning to TRBD1. Germline values: CDR1 SGHTA, CDR2 FQGTGA. The length of the CDR3 is 14 residues. Losses at the gene ends were 4 bases for V and 6 bases for J; bases not matched to a gene: 5. Full variable domain (missing parts from reference TRBV7-3 and TRBJ2-2): GAGVSQTPSNKVTEKGKYVELRCDPISGHTALYWYRQSLGQGPEFLIYFQGTGAADDSGLPNDRFFAVRPEGSVSTLKIQRTERGDSAVYLCASSSSRGSGELFFGEGSRLTVL.

This clonotype was seen many times. This chain joins TRBV15 and TRBJ1-2, with D hard to call. The V gene's germline CDR1 is LNHNV and CDR2 YYDKDF (reference sequence). The CDR3 is 14 amino acids. V lost 0 bases and J 2 bases, leaving 7 bases between the germline ends. The CDR3 region has the DNA TGTGCCACCAGCAGAGATAGAGTAAACTATGGCTACACCTTC. Protein product: CATSRDRVNYGYTF.

The chain joins TRBV7-2 to TRBJ2-5; no clear D. CDR1 is SGHTA and CDR2 is FQGNSA in the germline V gene. V dropped 6 bases and J dropped 1 base, with 15 bases sitting between them. CDR3 length: 15 residues. The CDR3 DNA reads TGTGCCAGCAGTCCTCTGACAACCACCCAAGAGACCCAGTACTTC. Residues: CASSPLTTTQETQYF. The variable domain in full, with the rest retrieved from reference TRBV7-2 and TRBJ2-5, is GAGVSQSPSNKVTEKGKDVELRCDPISGHTALYWYRQSLGQGLEFLIYFQGNSAPDKSGLPSDRFSAERTGGSVSTLTIQRTQQEDSAVYLCASSPLTTTQETQYFGPGTRLLVL.

This clonotype showed up just a few times. V and J are TRBV14 and TRBJ2-7; D gene uncertain. CDR1 is SGHDN and CDR2 is FVKESK in the germline V gene. V was clipped by 3 bases and J by 7 bases, with 10 bases between them. The CDR3 spans 12 residues. The CDR3 loop reads CASSHWVSEQYF. CDR3 coding DNA: TGTGCCAGCAGCCATTGGGTCTCTGAGCAGTACTTC.

This rearrangement joins TRBV25-1 to TRBJ1-1; TRBD1 is a possible D gene (6 bases). Germline CDR1 reads MGHDK; CDR2 reads SYGVNS. The CDR3 length is 15 residues. V dropped 8 bases and J dropped 3 bases, with 19 bases sitting between them. CDR3 in DNA: TGTGCCAGCTCCAAGGACAGCTCCTATGACACTGAAGCTTTCTTT. It specifies CASSKDSSYDTEAFF.

The rearrangement uses TRBV10-3 and TRBJ1-6; 8 bases are a match to TRBD1. The CDR3 is 15 amino acids. The germline gives CDR1 ENHRY, CDR2 SYGVKD. The V gene end was trimmed by 3 bases and the J gene end by 9 bases; junction bases not matched to a gene: 7. CDR3 DNA sequence: TGTGCCATCAGTGAACTTGGACAGGGTGGTTCACCCCTCCACTTT. Encoded protein: CAISELGQGGSPLHF.

This clonotype was seen only a few times. The junction departs from germline at one end; a sequencing error may be responsible. V usage is TRBV7-3 and J usage is TRBJ2-7; 9 positions agree with TRBD1. Germline lookup yields CDR1 SGHTA and CDR2 FQGTGA. The CDR3 totals 15 residues. The CDR3, as DNA: TGTGCCAGCAGCTTGGCCAGGACAGGGGCCTACGAGCAGTACTTT. As protein: CASSLARTGAYEQYF. Filled out from reference TRBV7-3 and TRBJ2-7, the complete variable domain reads GAGVSQTPSNKVTEKGKYVELRCDPISGHTALYWYRQSLGQGPEFLIYFQGTGAADDSGLPNDRFFAVRPEGSVSTLKIQRTERGDSAVYLCASSLARTGAYEQYFGPGTRLTVT.

V and J are TRBV9 and TRBJ2-4; 11 bases map to TRBD2. Per germline, CDR1 SGDLS and CDR2 YYNGEE. J lost 0 bases, V lost 6 bases, and 2 bases had no gene match. CDR3 length equals 15 residues. The CDR3 DNA reads TGTGCCAGCACTAGCGGGGGGTTAGCCAAAAACATTCAGTACTTC. This encodes CASTSGGLAKNIQYF.

CDR3 nucleotides: TGTGCCAGCAGGGCAGACAGGCCTGGCGAGCAGTACTTC. This codes for CASRADRPGEQYF. The chain is built from TRBV7-8 and TRBJ2-7, with D maybe TRBD1 (6 bases). The V and J ends lost 6 bases and 6 bases respectively, with 15 bases between them. Germline V gene lookup returns CDR1 SGHVS and CDR2 FQNEAQ. The CDR3 consists of 13 residues. Looking up the rest from reference TRBV7-8 and TRBJ2-7 gives the full variable domain: GAGVSQSPRYKVAKRGQDVALRCDPISGHVSLFWYQQALGQGPEFLTYFQNEAQLDKSGLPSDRFFAERPEGSVSTLKIQRTQQEDSAVYLCASRADRPGEQYFGPGTRLTVT.

This clonotype was seen more than once but under ten times. This chain connects TRBV10-3 to TRBJ2-5, with 9 bases fitting TRBD2. J was trimmed by 9 bases and V by 0 bases; bases with no gene match: 8. The length of the CDR3 is 15 residues. Germline V lookup: CDR1 ENHRY, CDR2 SYGVKD. In nucleotides, the CDR3 is TGTGCCATCAGTGAGTCTTCGGCTAGCGGGAAAGCCCAGTACTTC. Protein sequence: CAISESSASGKAQYF.